Only one count was recorded for the clone carrying this T cell receptor beta chain. Its specificity is not known. The CDR3 covers 15 residues. Germline loops: CDR1 PRHDT, CDR2 FYEKMQ (reference sequence). Unmatched junction bases numbered 6, after V lost 5 bases and J lost 0 bases. The record originates from a study of cytomegalovirus exposure and HLA in healthy donors. Across the whole study: An earlier analysis identified 120 million or so unique TCR beta sequences in about 200 million T cells.

The PCR contained 60 Vbeta and 13 Jbeta primers. Produced via immunoSEQ multiplex PCR; TCRdb's table is partial and in-frame only. The sample holds approximately 100,000 clones, just under 75% seen once. Study-level points and caveats: As a later analysis showed, a missense DCLRE1C variant was linked to trimming of TCR beta V- and J-genes. In vitro checks showed that a few CMV-associated chains really do target CMV antigens.

As for the donors, each was a healthy bone marrow donor. The receptor comes from a man aged 45 to 65 in good health and CMV-seropositive. The sequencing input was PBMCs. The rearrangement joins TRBV13 to TRBJ2-7; 8 bases map to TRBD2. CDR3 bases: TGTGCCAGCAGCCCGTTGAGCGGGAGCTCCTACGAGCAGTACTTC. Protein sequence: CASSPLSGSSYEQYF.